Below, 8 T cell receptor beta chains from the same sample are listed, as sequenced in a study of shared clonotypes between healthy human individuals. TCRdb keeps only in-frame clones here, not all; method: immunoSEQ multiplex PCR. The sample includes more than 2,000,000 clones, 85% to 95% of them seen just once. Sample: naive CD4+ T cells from PBMCs. The subset denotes: CD45RA+ positively selected. Every receptor here comes from a man aged 18 to 30 in good health. Some clones in this sample may be carry-over from other donors' samples.

V and J are TRBV5-4 and TRBJ2-2; D might be TRBD2 (6 bases). CDR3 length: 16 amino acids. Germline CDR1 SGHNT, CDR2 YYREEE (reference sequence). With 4 bases removed from V and 4 bases from J, the gap between germline ends came to 17 bases. CDR3 loop: CASSPGGTQSTGELFF. Here the CDR3 DNA reads TGTGCCAGCAGCCCGGGCGGGACCCAATCCACCGGGGAGCTGTTTTTT.

Turning to this clone: The sample contains more than one DNA sequence encoding this CDR3. The rearrangement links TRBV5-1 to TRBJ1-1; D might be TRBD1 (5 bases). Germline V gene lookup returns CDR1 SGHRS and CDR2 YFSETQ. This CDR3 is 14 amino acids long. With 1 base removed from V and 5 bases from J, the gap between germline ends came to 12 bases. The chain's CDR3 is CASSLFQGGTEAFF. CDR3 nucleotide sequence: TGCGCCAGCAGCTTGTTCCAGGGAGGGACTGAAGCTTTCTTT.

The chain links TRBV7-3 to TRBJ2-7, with D unclear. V gave up 1 base and J gave up 3 bases, with 7 bases separating them. CDR3 length equals 13 residues. Germline V gene data show CDR1 as SGHTA and CDR2 as FQGTGA. CDR3 coding DNA: TGTGCCAGCAGCTTAAACTCCAACTACGAGCAGTACTTC. Protein: CASSLNSNYEQYF. Together with reference TRBV7-3 and TRBJ2-7, the CDR3 gives the full variable domain: GAGVSQTPSNKVTEKGKYVELRCDPISGHTALYWYRQSLGQGPEFLIYFQGTGAADDSGLPNDRFFAVRPEGSVSTLKIQRTERGDSAVYLCASSLNSNYEQYFGPGTRLTVT.

This clone appeared a single time. The rearrangement uses TRBV6-4 and TRBJ2-5; 11 bases are shared with TRBD2. CDR3 length equals 19 residues. V gave up 6 bases and J gave up 1 base; unmatched junction bases: 16. Germline CDR1 is MRHNA and CDR2 is SNTAGT. This chain's CDR3 is CASRNAGRASGRLQETQYF. DNA for the CDR3: TGTGCCAGCAGGAACGCGGGTCGGGCTAGCGGGAGGCTCCAAGAGACCCAGTACTTC.

The chain has TRBV5-1 and TRBJ1-2, with 7 bases fitting TRBD1. The CDR3 has 15 residues. Per the germline V gene, CDR1 is SGHRS and CDR2 is YFSETQ. The V and J ends lost 1 base and 4 bases, in that order; junction bases with no gene match: 7. The CDR3 sequence: CASSLTGERGYGYTF. CDR3 coding DNA: TGCGCCAGCAGCTTGACAGGGGAGAGGGGCTATGGCTACACCTTC.

On this clone itself: The sample has other DNA sequences that encode this CDR3 too. The CDR3 DNA follows: TGCGCCAGCAGCTTGCCCAGGGGGAACACCGGGGAGCTGTTTTTT. It encodes CASSLPRGNTGELFF. The gene calls are TRBV5-1 and TRBJ2-2; D may be TRBD1 (6 bases). Trimming removed 1 base at V and 1 base at J, with 8 bases between. The CDR3 contains 15 residues. Per the germline V gene, CDR1 is SGHRS and CDR2 is YFSETQ.

V is TRBV7-9 and J is TRBJ1-1, with D perhaps matching TRBD1 (6 bases). Germline V gene data show CDR1 as SEHNR and CDR2 as FQNEAQ (reference sequence). CDR3 length equals 13 residues. V lost 5 bases to trimming and J lost 2 bases, with 9 bases between them. Here the CDR3 reads CASSVDRNTEAFF. CDR3 in DNA: TGTGCCAGCAGCGTGGACAGAAACACTGAAGCTTTCTTT.

The chain has TRBV9 and TRBJ1-3, with unresolved D. V was shortened by 0 bases and J by 0 bases, with 10 bases between the two germline ends. Per the germline V gene, CDR1 is SGDLS and CDR2 is YYNGEE. The CDR3 covers 16 residues. CDR3 in amino acids: CASSVAPHSSGNTIYF. The CDR3 nucleotides are TGTGCCAGCAGCGTAGCTCCCCACAGCTCTGGAAACACCATATATTTT.